The sequence of this TCR beta chain was determined in a study of CD8+CD57+ T cells in acquired aplastic anemia. Study in general: The sorted CD4+ and CD8+ cells yielded an average approximately 3.3 ug of DNA. General observations from the study: Roughly 31 CD8+ CDR3 sequences were shared between patients and controls.

Previously, flow cytometry had revealed CD8+CD57+ cell expansion in the patients chosen for sequencing. Blood came from patients not yet given any therapy. The template used for profiling TCR beta VDJ and CDR3 was genomic DNA. TCRdb fed the reads into MiXCR, producing one record per CDR3 protein. The sample includes around 290,000 distinct CDR3 sequences, approximately 58% of them seen just once. As for this clonotype: Its antigen remains unidentified. The junction differs from germline at one of its ends, possibly a read error.

The CDR3 runs 14 residues. The sample taken for sequencing was sorted CD4+, CD8+, or CD8+CD57+ T cells (not recorded which) from PBMCs. This receptor was identified in a human donor with aplastic anemia. V is TRBV12-3 or TRBV12-4 and J is TRBJ1-2, with D unresolved. CDR3 DNA sequence: TGTGCCAGCACTTTAATAACCCCGGACTATGGCTACACCTTC. This encodes CASTLITPDYGYTF.